This T cell receptor (beta chain) stems from a study of T cell changes during pregnancy in multiple sclerosis. The table lists this clone with a few counts. Germline CDR1 SEHNR, CDR2 FQNEAQ (reference sequence). With 5 bases removed from V and 9 bases from J, the gap between germline ends came to 8 bases. The CDR3 has 11 amino acids. Assay: immunoSEQ multiplex PCR; the TCRdb copy retains only in-frame clones and omits some. The table includes about 87,000 clones, around 95% detected once. The V gene is TRBV7-9, the J gene TRBJ2-1, with unresolved D. The clonotype was recovered from a female donor in good health, enrolled as a control in a pregnancy study. The sample in question was peripheral blood, obtained in the third trimester of pregnancy. The CDR3 region has the DNA TGTGCCAGCAGCCCCACCAGTGAGCAGTTCTTC. Protein sequence: CASSPTSEQFF.